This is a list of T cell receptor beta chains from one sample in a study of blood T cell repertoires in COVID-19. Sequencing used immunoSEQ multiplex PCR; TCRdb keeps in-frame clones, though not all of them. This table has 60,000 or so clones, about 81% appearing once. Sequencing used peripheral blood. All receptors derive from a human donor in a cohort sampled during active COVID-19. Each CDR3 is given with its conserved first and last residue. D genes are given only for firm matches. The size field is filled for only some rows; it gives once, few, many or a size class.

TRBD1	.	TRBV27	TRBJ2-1	TGTGCCAGCAGTTTATTGGGGCGGGACAGGGTGTTCTTC	CASSLLGRDRVFF
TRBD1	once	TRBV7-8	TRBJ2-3	TGTGCCAGCAGCCTCCGTGAGGGACAGGGGACAGATACGCAGTATTTT	CASSLREGQGTDTQYF
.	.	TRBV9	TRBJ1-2	TGTGCCAGCAGCGTAGCTCCCGACAGTTATTATGGCTACACCTTC	CASSVAPDSYYGYTF
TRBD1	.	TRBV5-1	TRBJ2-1	TGCGCCAGCCGGGGACAGAGAGGGAATGAGCAGTTCTTC	CASRGQRGNEQFF
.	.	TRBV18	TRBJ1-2	TGTGCCAGCTCACCTTACGAGGGCGAGACCAACTATGGCTACACCTTC	CASSPYEGETNYGYTF
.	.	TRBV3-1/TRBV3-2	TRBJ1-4	TGTGCCAGCAGCCAAGATAGCGGGTACTCGGGCAAAAAACTGTTTTTT	CASSQDSGYSGKKLFF
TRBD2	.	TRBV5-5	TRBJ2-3	TGTGCCAGCAGCTTGGTCCGCGGGGGGGCCGGAGGCACAGATACGCAGTATTTT	CASSLVRGGAGGTDTQYF
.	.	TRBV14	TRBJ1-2	TGTGCCAGCAGCCAAGTGGGTGAGGAAAGGGGCTACACCTTC	CASSQVGEERGYTF
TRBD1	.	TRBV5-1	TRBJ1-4	TGCGCCAGCAGCGAGGGACAGGGGCTGGGAGGTGAAAAACTGTTTTTT	CASSEGQGLGGEKLFF
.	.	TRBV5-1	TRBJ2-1	TGCGCCAGCAGCTCGACAGGTGACTACAATGAGCAGTTCTTC	CASSSTGDYNEQFF
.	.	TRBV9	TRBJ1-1	TGTGCCAGCAGCGTAGCTTCGGGGGTCGGTGAAGCTTTCTTT	CASSVASGVGEAFF
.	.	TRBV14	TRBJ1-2	TGTGCCAGCAGCCAAGATCTGGGGAGGTCAGGCTACACCTTC	CASSQDLGRSGYTF
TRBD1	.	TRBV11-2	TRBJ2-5	TGTGCCAGCAGCGCAACCCGGACAGGGGGGATAGAGACCCAGTACTTC	CASSATRTGGIETQYF
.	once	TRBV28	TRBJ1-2	TGTGCCAGCAGGACATACTCTCAAGGCTACACCTTC	CASRTYSQGYTF
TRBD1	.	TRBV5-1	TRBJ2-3	TGCGCCAGCAGTACTATCCGACAGGGAGCGCGCGATACGCAGTATTTT	CASSTIRQGARDTQYF
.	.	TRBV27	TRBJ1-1	TGTGCCAGCAGTTTATCCCAGGGCGGATCTAACACTGAAGCTTTCTTT	CASSLSQGGSNTEAFF
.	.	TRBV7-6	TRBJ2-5	TGTGCCAGCAGCCCCAAGCGAAACTACCAAGAGACCCAGTACTTC	CASSPKRNYQETQYF
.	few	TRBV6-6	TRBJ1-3	TGTGCCAGCAGAGAAGGACTGCGCTCTGGAAACACCATATATTTT	CASREGLRSGNTIYF
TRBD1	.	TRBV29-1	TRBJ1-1	TGCAGCGTGGGACAGGCGGGACCTGAAGCTTTCTTT	CSVGQAGPEAFF
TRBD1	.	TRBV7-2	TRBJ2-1	TGTGCCAGCAGCATGACAGGGTACCATGAGCAGTTCTTC	CASSMTGYHEQFF
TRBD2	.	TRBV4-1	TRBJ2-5	TGCGCCAGCAGCCAAGACGCTCCCGGGACTAGCGGAGGAGGGACCCAGTACTTC	CASSQDAPGTSGGGTQYF
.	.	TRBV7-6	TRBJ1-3	TGTGCCAGCAGCGCGGCCGGGGGTGGGAGAAACACCATATATTTT	CASSAAGGGRNTIYF
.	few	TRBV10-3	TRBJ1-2	TGTGCCATCAGTGAAATGAGGTCAGGGGATCCCTATGGCTACACCTTC	CAISEMRSGDPYGYTF
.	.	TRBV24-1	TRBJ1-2	TGTGCCACCAGTGATTTCGCAGGAACTTTCCTATTC	CATSDFAGTFLF
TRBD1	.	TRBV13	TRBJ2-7	TGTGCCAGCAGGAGGACAGGGGATTCCTACGAGCAGTACTTC	CASRRTGDSYEQYF
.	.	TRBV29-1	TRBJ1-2	TGCAGCGTTGAAGACGACAGTTTAAGCTACACCTTC	CSVEDDSLSYTF
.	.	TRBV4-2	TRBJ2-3	TGTGCCAGCAGCCAAGAATTCGTCGGAGGACTTTCGAACACAGATACGCAGTATTTT	CASSQEFVGGLSNTDTQYF
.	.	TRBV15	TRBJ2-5	TGTGCCACCAGCAGGGGAGACGAGACCCAGTACTTC	CATSRGDETQYF
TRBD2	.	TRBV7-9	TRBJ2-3	TGTGCCAGCAGCTTAGATCTTAGCGGGGGGGCCGTTACGCAGTATTTT	CASSLDLSGGAVTQYF
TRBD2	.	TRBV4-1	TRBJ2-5	TGCGCCAGCAGCCAAGATCCGGGACTAGTAGTAGAGACCCAGTACTTC	CASSQDPGLVVETQYF
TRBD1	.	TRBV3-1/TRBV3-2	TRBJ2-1	TGTGCCAGCAGCCAAGAGGCCCCGGGACAGTACAATGAGCAGTTCTTC	CASSQEAPGQYNEQFF
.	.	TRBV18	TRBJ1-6	TGTGCCAGCTCACCCTCGTCGCAGGGCTTATCACCCCTCCACTTT	CASSPSSQGLSPLHF
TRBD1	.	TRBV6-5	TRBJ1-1	TGTGCCAGCTATAGACAGGGCTACACTGAAGCTTTCTTT	CASYRQGYTEAFF
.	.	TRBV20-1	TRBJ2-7	TGCAGTGCCCGTAGCGGTCACGAGCAGTACTTC	CSARSGHEQYF
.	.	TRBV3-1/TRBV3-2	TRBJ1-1	TGTGCCAGCAGCCCCAGAAGGGGGACGTCCCCTGAAGCTTTCTTT	CASSPRRGTSPEAFF
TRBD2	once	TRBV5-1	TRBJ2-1	TGCGCCAGCAGCTTGGCCGGGACTACCTATGAGCAGTTCTTC	CASSLAGTTYEQFF
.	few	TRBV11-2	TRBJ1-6	TGTGCCAGCAGCTTTTCGGGTTCACCCCTCCACTTT	CASSFSGSPLHF
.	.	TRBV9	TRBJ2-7	TGTGCCAGCAGCGTAGGGGGGGACCCCTACGAGCAGTACTTC	CASSVGGDPYEQYF
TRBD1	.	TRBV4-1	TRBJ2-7	TGCGCCAGCAGCCATCCCGGGACAGCGGACCTACGTGAGCAGTACTTC	CASSHPGTADLREQYF
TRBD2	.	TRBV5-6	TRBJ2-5	TGTGCCAGCAGCCAAGGACTAGCGGGGGAGGAAGAGACCCAGTACTTC	CASSQGLAGEEETQYF
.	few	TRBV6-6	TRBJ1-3	TGTGCCAGCAGTTACGGGGCAGGGGCAACTGGAAACACCATATATTTT	CASSYGAGATGNTIYF
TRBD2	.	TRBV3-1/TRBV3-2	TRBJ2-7	TGTGCCAGCAGCCGGAAACTAGCGGCGACTCCCTACGAGCAGTACTTC	CASSRKLAATPYEQYF
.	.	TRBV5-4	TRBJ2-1	TGTGCCAGCAGCCTGGGACTTCCTCCTCGAGAGCAGTTCTTC	CASSLGLPPREQFF
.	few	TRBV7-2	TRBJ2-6	TGTGCCAGCAGCTTCAGGGGTGGAGAGTCCAACGTCCTGACTTTC	CASSFRGGESNVLTF
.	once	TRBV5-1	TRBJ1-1	TGCGCCAGCAGCTTGGGGGCCAACCTGAACACTGAAGCTTTCTTT	CASSLGANLNTEAFF
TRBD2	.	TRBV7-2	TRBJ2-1	TGTGCCAGCAGCTTATCAAGCGACGGCCGGGGGGGGTTCTTC	CASSLSSDGRGGFF
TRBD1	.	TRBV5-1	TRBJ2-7	TGCGCCAGCAGCTTGGCAGGACAGGGGACGCTCGAGCAGTACTTC	CASSLAGQGTLEQYF
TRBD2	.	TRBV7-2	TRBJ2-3	TGTGCCAGCAGCTCCTCAAGCGGGGTAGGCACAGATACGCAGTATTTT	CASSSSSGVGTDTQYF
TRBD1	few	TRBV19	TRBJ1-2	TGTGCCAGTAGTTCGGGAGGACAGGGTTTATATGGCTACACCTTC	CASSSGGQGLYGYTF
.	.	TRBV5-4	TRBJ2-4	TGTGCCAGCAGCTTCGCCGACAGAGACCTAGCCAAAAACATTCAGTACTTC	CASSFADRDLAKNIQYF